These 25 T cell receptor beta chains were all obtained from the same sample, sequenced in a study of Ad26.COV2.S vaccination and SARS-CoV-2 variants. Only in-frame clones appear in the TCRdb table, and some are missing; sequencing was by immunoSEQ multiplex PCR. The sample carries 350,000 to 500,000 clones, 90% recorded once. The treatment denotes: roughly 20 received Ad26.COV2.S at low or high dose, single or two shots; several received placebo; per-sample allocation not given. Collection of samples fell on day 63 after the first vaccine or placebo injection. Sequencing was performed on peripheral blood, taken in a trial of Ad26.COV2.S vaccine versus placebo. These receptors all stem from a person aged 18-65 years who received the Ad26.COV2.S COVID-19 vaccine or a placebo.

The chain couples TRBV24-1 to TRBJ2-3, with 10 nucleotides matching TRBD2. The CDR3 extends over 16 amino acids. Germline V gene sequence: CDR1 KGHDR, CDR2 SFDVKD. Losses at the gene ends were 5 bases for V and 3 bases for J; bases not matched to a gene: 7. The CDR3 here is CATSGASGSGTDTQYF. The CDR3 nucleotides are TGTGCCACCAGTGGGGCTAGCGGGAGTGGTACAGATACGCAGTATTTT.

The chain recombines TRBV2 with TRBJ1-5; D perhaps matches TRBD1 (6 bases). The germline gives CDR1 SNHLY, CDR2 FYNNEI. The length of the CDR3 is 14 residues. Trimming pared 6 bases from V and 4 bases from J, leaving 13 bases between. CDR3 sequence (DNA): TGTGCCAGCAGGGCACCTACAGGGAATCAGCCCCAGCATTTT. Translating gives CASRAPTGNQPQHF.

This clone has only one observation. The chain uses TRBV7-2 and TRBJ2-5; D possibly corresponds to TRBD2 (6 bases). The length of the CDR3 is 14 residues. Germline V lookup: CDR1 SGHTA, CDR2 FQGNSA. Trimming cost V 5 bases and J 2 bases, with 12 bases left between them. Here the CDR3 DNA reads TGTGCCAGCAGCCCGTTAGCGGATCAAGAGACCCAGTACTTC. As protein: CASSPLADQETQYF.

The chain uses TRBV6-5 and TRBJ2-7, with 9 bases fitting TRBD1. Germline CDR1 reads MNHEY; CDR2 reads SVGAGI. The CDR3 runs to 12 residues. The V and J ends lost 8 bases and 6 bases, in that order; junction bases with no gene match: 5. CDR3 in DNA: TGTGCCAGCTTACAGGGGGCGATCGAGCAGTACTTC. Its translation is CASLQGAIEQYF.

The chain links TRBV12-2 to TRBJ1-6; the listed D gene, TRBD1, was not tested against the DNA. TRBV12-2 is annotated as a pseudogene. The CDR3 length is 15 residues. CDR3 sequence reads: CASRPGTGNNSPLHF. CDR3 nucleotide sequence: TGTGCAAGTCGCCCCGGGACAGGGAATAATTCACCCCTCCACTTT.

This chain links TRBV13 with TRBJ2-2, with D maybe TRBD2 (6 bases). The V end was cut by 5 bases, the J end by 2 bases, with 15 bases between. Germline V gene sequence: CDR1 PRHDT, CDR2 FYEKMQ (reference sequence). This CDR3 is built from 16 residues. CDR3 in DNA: TGTGCCAGCAGCCCACGGCGGACTATAAACACCGGGGAGCTGTTTTTT. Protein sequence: CASSPRRTINTGELFF.

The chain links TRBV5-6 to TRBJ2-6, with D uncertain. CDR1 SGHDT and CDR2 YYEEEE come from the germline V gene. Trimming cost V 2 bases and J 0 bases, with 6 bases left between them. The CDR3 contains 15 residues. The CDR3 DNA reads TGTGCCAGCAGCTTCCGGGTCTCTGGGGCCAACGTCCTGACTTTC. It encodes CASSFRVSGANVLTF.

CDR3 region: CASSLDTRRDEQYF. The CDR3 bases are TGTGCCAGCAGCTTAGACACGCGCCGGGACGAGCAGTACTTC. The J gene is TRBJ2-7, the V gene TRBV7-9; D gene ambiguous. The V end was cut by 1 base, the J end by 5 bases, with 12 bases between. The CDR3 is 14 residues long. Germline assignment: CDR1 SEHNR and CDR2 FQNEAQ (reference sequence).

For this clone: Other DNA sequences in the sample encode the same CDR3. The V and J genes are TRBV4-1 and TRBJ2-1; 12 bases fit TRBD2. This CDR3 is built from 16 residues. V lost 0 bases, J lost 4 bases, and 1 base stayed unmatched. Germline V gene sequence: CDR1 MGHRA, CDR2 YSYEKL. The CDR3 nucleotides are TGCGCCAGCAGCCAAGACGGGACTAGCGGGTACAATGAGCAGTTCTTC. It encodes CASSQDGTSGYNEQFF.

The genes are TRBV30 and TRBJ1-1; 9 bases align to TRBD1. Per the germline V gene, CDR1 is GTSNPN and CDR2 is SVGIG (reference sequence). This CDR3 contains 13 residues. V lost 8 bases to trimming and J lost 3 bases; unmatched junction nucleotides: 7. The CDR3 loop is CAGIRDRDTEAFF. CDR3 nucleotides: TGTGCCGGAATCCGGGACAGGGACACTGAAGCTTTCTTT.

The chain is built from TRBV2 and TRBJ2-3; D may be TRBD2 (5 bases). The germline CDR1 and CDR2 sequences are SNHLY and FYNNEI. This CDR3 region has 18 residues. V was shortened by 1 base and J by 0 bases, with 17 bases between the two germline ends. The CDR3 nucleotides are TGTGCCAGCAGTGAAGGAGGGCTAGACGGGGTCAGCACAGATACGCAGTATTTT. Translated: CASSEGGLDGVSTDTQYF.

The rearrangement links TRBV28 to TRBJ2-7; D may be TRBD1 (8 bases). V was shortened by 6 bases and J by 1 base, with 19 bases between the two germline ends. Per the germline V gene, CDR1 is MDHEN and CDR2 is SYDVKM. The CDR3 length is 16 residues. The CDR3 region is CASSMEGQGLSYEQYF. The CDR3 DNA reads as TGTGCCAGCAGCATGGAAGGACAGGGACTATCCTACGAGCAGTACTTC.

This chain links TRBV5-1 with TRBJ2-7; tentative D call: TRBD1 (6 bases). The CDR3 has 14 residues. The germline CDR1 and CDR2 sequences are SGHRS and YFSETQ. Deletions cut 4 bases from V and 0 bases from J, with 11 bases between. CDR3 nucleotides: TGCGCCAGCAGCAAGGGGGACAACTCCTACGAGCAGTACTTC. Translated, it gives CASSKGDNSYEQYF.

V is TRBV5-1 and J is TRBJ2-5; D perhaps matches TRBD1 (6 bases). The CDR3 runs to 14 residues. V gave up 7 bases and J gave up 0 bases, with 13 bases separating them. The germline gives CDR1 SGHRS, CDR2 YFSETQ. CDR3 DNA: TGCGCCAGCGCCGAGGGGGTGTACCAAGAGACCCAGTACTTC. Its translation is CASAEGVYQETQYF.

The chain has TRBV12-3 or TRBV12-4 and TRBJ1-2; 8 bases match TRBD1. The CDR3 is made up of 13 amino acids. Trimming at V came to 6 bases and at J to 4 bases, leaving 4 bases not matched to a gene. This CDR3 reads CASSKGQVYGYTF. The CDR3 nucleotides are TGTGCCAGCAGCAAGGGACAGGTCTATGGCTACACCTTC.

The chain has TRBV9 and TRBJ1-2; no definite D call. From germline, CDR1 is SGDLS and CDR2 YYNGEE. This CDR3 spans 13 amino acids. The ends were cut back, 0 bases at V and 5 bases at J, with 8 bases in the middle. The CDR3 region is CASSVGSEYGYTF. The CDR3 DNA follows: TGTGCCAGCAGCGTAGGGTCAGAGTATGGCTACACCTTC.

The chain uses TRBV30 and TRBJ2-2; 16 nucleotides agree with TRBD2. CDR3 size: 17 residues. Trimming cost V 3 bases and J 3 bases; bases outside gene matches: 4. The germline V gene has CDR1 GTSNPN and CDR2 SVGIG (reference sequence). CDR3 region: CAWSTGLAGGDTGELFF. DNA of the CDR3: TGTGCCTGGAGCACGGGACTAGCGGGAGGGGACACCGGGGAGCTGTTTTTT.

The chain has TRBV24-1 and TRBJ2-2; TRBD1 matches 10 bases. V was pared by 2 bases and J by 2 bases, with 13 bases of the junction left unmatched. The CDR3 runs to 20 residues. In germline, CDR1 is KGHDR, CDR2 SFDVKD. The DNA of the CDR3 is TGTGCCACCAGTGATTCTCCGGGACAGGGGAGCAGGGCTAACACCGGGGAGCTGTTTTTT. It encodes CATSDSPGQGSRANTGELFF.

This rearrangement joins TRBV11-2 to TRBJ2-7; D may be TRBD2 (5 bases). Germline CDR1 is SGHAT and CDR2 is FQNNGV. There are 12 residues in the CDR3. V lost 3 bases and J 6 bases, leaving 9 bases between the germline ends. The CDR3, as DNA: TGTGCCAGCAGCTTGCGGGCCCTCGAGCAGTACTTC. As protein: CASSLRALEQYF. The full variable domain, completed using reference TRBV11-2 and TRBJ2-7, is EAGVAQSPRYKIIEKRQSVAFWCNPISGHATLYWYQQILGQGPKLLIQFQNNGVVDDSQLPKDRFSAERLKGVDSTLKIQPAKLEDSAVYLCASSLRALEQYFGPGTRLTVT.

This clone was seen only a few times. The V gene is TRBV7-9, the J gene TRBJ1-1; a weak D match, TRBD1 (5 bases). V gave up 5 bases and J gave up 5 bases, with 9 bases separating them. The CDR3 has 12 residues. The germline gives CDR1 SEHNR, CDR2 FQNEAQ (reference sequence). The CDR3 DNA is TGTGCCAGCAGCGCGCGGGGGACTGAAGCTTTCTTT. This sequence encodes CASSARGTEAFF.

CDR3 sequence: CASSYAGTGGSEQYF. CDR3 coding DNA: TGTGCCAGCAGTTACGCCGGGACAGGGGGCTCCGAGCAGTACTTC. The chain links TRBV6-2 or TRBV6-3 to TRBJ2-7, with TRBD1 identical over 12 bases. The CDR3 totals 15 residues. Germline V gene lookup returns CDR1 MNHEY and CDR2 SVGEGT. With V trimmed by 2 bases and J by 6 bases, 5 bases remained unmatched.

The chain's CDR3 is CASIRTDALYEQYF. In DNA form, the CDR3 reads TGTGCCAGCATCCGGACCGATGCCTTGTACGAGCAGTACTTC. This chain connects TRBV7-8 to TRBJ2-7, with D unresolved. CDR1 is SGHVS and CDR2 is FQNEAQ in the germline V gene. V lost 7 bases and J lost 4, with 17 bases in between. This CDR3 contains 14 residues.

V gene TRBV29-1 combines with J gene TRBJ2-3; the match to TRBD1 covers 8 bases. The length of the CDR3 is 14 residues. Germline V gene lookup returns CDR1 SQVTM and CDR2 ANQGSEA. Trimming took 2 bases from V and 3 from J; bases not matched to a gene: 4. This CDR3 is CSVEQGAGTDTQYF. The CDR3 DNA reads TGCAGCGTTGAACAGGGGGCTGGGACAGATACGCAGTATTTT.

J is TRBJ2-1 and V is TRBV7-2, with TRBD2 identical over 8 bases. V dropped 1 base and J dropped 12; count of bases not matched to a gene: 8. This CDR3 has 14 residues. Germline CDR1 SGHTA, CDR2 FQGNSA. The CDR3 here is CASSLGSGNTRQFF. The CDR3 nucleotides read TGTGCCAGCAGCTTAGGTAGCGGGAATACTCGGCAGTTCTTC. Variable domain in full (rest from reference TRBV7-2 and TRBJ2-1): GAGVSQSPSNKVTEKGKDVELRCDPISGHTALYWYRQSLGQGLEFLIYFQGNSAPDKSGLPSDRFSAERTGGSVSTLTIQRTQQEDSAVYLCASSLGSGNTRQFFGPGTRLTVL.

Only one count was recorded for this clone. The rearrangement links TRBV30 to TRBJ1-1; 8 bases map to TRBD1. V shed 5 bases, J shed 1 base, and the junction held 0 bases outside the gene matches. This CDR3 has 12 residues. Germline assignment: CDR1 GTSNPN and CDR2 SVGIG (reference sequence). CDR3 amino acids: CAWGQGNTEAFF. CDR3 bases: TGTGCCTGGGGACAGGGGAACACTGAAGCTTTCTTT.